The clone carrying this TCR beta chain was seen just once. Its antigen is as yet unknown. Sequencing was performed with immunoSEQ multiplex PCR; in TCRdb, only in-frame clones are kept and a portion is missing. The data hold tens of thousands of clones, with roughly nine tenths observed a single time. Germline V gene sequence: CDR1 SGHNT, CDR2 YYREEE (reference sequence). The V segment lost 0 bases and the J segment 6 bases; nucleotides outside the gene matches: 6. The CDR3 covers 15 residues. The source of the sample is a study of OX40 agonist ivuxolimab in advanced cancers. General study results and limits: Among the lowest peripheral clonal expansion occurred in 0.1-3.0 mg/kg partial responders.

V gene TRBV5-4 combines with J gene TRBJ1-2; TRBD1 matches 9 bases. Material: CD4+ or CD8+ T cells sorted from blood, obtained in a trial of the OX40 agonist ivuxolimab. This clonotype was sampled from an adult with an advanced solid tumor such as melanoma, head and neck, liver or kidney cancer. CDR3 loop: CASSLAGTGTHGYTF. The CDR3 DNA reads as TGTGCCAGCAGCTTGGCCGGGACAGGGACACATGGCTACACCTTC. Variable domain in full (rest from reference TRBV5-4 and TRBJ1-2): ETGVTQSPTHLIKTRGQQVTLRCSSQSGHNTVSWYQQALGQGPQFIFQYYREEENGRGNFPPRFSGLQFPNYSSELNVNALELDDSALYLCASSLAGTGTHGYTFGSGTRLTVV.